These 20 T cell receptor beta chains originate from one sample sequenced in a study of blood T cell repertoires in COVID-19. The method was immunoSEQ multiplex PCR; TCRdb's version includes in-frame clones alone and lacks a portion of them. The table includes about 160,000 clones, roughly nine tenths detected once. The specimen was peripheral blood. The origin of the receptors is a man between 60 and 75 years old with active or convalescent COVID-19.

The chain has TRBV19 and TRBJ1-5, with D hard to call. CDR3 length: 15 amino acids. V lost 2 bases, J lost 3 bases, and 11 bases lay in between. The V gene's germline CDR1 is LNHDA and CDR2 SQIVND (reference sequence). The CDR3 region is CASSIQEGFNQPQHF. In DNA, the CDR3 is TGTGCCAGTAGTATACAAGAGGGTTTCAATCAGCCCCAGCATTTT. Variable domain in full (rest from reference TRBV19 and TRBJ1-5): DGGITQSPKYLFRKEGQNVTLSCEQNLNHDAMYWYRQDPGQGLRLIYYSQIVNDFQKGDIAEGYSVSREKKESFPLTVTSAQKNPTAFYLCASSIQEGFNQPQHFGDGTRLSIL.

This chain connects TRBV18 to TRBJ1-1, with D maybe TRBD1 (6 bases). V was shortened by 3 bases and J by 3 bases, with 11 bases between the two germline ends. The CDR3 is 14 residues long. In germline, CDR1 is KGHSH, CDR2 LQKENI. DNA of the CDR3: TGTGCCAGCTCACCGGGGGGGCTTGACACTGAAGCTTTCTTT. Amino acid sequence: CASSPGGLDTEAFF.

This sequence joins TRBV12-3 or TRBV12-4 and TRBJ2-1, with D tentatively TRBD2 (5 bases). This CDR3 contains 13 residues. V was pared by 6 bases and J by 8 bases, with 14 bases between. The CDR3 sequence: CASRGTSGDEQFF. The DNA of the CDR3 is TGTGCCAGCAGGGGTACTAGTGGTGATGAGCAGTTCTTC.

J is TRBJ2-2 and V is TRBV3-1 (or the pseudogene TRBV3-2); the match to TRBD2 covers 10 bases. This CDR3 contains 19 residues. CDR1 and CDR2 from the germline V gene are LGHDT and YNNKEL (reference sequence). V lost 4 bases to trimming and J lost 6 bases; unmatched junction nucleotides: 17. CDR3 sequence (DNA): TGTGCCAGCAGCCCTCGGACTAGCGGACTTATTTTTATATCCGGGGAGCTGTTTTTT. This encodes CASSPRTSGLIFISGELFF.

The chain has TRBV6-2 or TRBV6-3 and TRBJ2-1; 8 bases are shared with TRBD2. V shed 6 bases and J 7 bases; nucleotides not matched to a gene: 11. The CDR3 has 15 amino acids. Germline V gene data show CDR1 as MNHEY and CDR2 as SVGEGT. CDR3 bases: TGTGCCAGCAGCCCCGGGGGGGGGCGCATAAATGAGCAGTTCTTC. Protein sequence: CASSPGGGRINEQFF.

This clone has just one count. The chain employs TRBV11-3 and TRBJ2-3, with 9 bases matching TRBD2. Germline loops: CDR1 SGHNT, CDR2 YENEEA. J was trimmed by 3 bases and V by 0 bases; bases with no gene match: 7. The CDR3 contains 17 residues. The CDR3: CASSLEAGRGGTDTQYF. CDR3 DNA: TGTGCCAGCAGCTTAGAGGCTGGGCGGGGGGGAACAGATACGCAGTATTTT.

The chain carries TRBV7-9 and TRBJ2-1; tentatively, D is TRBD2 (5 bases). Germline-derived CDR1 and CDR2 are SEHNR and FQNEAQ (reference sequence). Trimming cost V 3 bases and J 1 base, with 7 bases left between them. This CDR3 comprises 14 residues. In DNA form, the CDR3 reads TGTGCCAGCAGCTTGAGCGGATCCTACAATGAGCAGTTCTTC. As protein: CASSLSGSYNEQFF. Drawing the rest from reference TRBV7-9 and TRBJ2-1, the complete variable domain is DTGVSQNPRHKITKRGQNVTFRCDPISEHNRLYWYRQTLGQGPEFLTYFQNEAQLEKSRLLSDRFSAERPKGSFSTLEIQRTEQGDSAMYLCASSLSGSYNEQFFGPGTRLTVL.

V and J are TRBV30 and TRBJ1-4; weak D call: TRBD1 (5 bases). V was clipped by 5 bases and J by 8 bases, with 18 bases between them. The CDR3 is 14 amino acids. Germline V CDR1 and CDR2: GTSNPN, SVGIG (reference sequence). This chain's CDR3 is CAWANGFPGEKLFF. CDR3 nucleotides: TGTGCCTGGGCGAACGGGTTTCCAGGGGAAAAACTGTTTTTT.

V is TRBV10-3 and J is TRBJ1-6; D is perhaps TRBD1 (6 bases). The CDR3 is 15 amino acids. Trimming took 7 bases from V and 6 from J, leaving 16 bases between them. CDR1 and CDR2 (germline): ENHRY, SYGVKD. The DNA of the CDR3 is TGTGCCATCAACATCAACTCGGACAGTAATTCACCCCTCCACTTT. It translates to CAININSDSNSPLHF.

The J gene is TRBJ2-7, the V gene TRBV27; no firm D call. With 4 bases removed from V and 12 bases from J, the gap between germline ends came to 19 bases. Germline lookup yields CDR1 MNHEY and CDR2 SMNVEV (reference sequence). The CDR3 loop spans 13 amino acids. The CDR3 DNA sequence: TGTGCCAGCAGTTCCACCTTAACCCCTAATTGGTACTTC. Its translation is CASSSTLTPNWYF.

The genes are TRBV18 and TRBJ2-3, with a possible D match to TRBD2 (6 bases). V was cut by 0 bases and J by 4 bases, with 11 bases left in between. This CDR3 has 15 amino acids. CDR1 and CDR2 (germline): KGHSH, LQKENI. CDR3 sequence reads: CASSPPGSGADTQYF. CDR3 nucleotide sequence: TGTGCCAGCTCACCACCCGGATCGGGGGCAGATACGCAGTATTTT.

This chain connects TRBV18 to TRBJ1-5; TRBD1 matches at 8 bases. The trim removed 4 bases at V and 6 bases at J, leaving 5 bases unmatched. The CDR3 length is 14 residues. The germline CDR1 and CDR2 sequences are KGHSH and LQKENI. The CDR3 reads CASSLTGDSQPQHF. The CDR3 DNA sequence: TGTGCCAGCTCACTGACAGGGGATAGTCAGCCCCAGCATTTT.

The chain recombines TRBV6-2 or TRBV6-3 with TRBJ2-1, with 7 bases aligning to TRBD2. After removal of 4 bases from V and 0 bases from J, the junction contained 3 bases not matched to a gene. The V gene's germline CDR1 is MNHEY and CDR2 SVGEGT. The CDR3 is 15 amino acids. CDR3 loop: CASSSSGGSYNEQFF. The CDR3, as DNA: TGTGCCAGCAGTTCTAGCGGAGGCTCCTACAATGAGCAGTTCTTC.

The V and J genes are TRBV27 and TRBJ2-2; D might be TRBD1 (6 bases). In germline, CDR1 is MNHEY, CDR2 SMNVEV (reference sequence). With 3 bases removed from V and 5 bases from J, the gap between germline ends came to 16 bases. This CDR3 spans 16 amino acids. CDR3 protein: CASSLASGQRTGELFF. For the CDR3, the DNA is TGTGCCAGCAGTTTGGCGAGTGGACAGCGGACCGGGGAGCTGTTTTTT.

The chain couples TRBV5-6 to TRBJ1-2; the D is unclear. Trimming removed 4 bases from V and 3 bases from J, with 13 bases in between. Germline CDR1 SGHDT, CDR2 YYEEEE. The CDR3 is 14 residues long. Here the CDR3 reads CASSLKRGDYGYTF. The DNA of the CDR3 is TGTGCCAGCAGCCTAAAACGGGGAGACTATGGCTACACCTTC.

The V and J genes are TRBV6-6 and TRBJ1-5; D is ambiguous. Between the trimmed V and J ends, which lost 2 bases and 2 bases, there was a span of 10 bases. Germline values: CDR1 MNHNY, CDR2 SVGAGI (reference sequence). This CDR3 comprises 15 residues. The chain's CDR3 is CASSYEGMGNQPQHF. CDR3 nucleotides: TGTGCCAGCAGTTACGAGGGCATGGGCAATCAGCCCCAGCATTTT.

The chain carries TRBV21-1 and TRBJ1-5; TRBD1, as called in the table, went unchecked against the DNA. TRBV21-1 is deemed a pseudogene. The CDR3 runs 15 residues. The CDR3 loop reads CASPLPGTDNQPQHF. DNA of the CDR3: TGTGCCAGCCCACTCCCCGGGACAGACAATCAGCCCCAGCATTTT.

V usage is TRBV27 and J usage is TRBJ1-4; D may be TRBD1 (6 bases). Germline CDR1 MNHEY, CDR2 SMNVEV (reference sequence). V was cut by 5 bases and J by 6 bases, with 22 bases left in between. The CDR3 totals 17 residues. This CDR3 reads CASSPLGLTGLDEKLFF. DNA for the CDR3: TGTGCCAGCAGTCCTCTTGGGCTTACAGGGCTAGATGAAAAACTGTTTTTT.

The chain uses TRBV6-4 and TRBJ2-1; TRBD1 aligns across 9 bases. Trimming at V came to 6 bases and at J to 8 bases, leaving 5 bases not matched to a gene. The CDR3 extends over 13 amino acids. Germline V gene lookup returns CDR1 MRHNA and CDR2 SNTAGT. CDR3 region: CASRLGQGYEQFF. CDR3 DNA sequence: TGTGCCAGCAGGCTGGGACAGGGCTATGAGCAGTTCTTC.

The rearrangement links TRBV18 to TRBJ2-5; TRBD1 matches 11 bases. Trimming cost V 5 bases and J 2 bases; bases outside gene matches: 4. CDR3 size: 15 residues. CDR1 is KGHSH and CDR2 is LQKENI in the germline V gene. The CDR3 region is CASSVDRGRQETQYF. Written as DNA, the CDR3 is TGTGCCAGCTCAGTGGACAGGGGGCGACAAGAGACCCAGTACTTC.